This is a list of T cell receptor beta chains from one sample in a study of cytomegalovirus exposure and HLA in healthy donors. This table comes from immunoSEQ multiplex PCR, and its TCRdb copy is limited to in-frame clones, with some not included. The data show roughly 80,000 clones, roughly 83% seen once. Sequencing used PBMCs. Receptors originate from a woman between 45 and 60 years old in good health and CMV-seronegative. Each CDR3 is given with its conserved first and last residue. The D gene is left open where the match is weak. Size is stated for part of the rows, as once, few or many counts, or as a class when the clone is expanded.

size | J | D | V | DNA | CDR3
once | TRBJ1-5 | TRBD1 | TRBV7-8 | TGTGCCAGCAGCCCCGACAGGGGATCTCAGCCCCAGCATTTT | CASSPDRGSQPQHF
NA | TRBJ1-1 | NA | TRBV7-9 | TGTGCCAGCAGCTTTCAGATGAACACTGAAGCTTTCTTT | CASSFQMNTEAFF
few | TRBJ2-7 | NA | TRBV10-2 | TGCGCCAGCAGAGGCACCGGGACAAGCTACGAGCAGTACTTC | CASRGTGTSYEQYF
once | TRBJ1-2 | NA | TRBV28 | TGTGCCAGCAGCCCCCTTTCGGGGGTTAACTATGGCTACACCTTC | CASSPLSGVNYGYTF
NA | TRBJ2-6 | TRBD1 | TRBV27 | TGTGCCAGCAGTCGCACCGGGACAGCAAACTCTGGGGCCAACGTCCTGACTTTC | CASSRTGTANSGANVLTF
NA | TRBJ1-6 | NA | TRBV5-6 | TGTGCCAGCAGCTTGGACAGTAGCTATAATTCACCCCTCCACTTT | CASSLDSSYNSPLHF
NA | TRBJ2-7 | TRBD1 | TRBV11-3 | TGTGCCAGCAGCCTCCGGGACAGGGGGCGCGAAGCTCCCTACGAGCAGTACTTC | CASSLRDRGREAPYEQYF
NA | TRBJ1-1 | NA | TRBV18 | TGTGCCAGCTCACTCGCGGCTGAAGCTTTCTTT | CASSLAAEAFF
NA | TRBJ2-5 | NA | TRBV28 | TGTGCCAGCAATGAAAGACAGGAGACCCAGTACTTC | CASNERQETQYF
few | TRBJ1-5 | NA | TRBV4-2 | TGTGCCAGCAGCCAAGAAGGGGTGGGCAGCAATCAGCCCCAGCATTTT | CASSQEGVGSNQPQHF
NA | TRBJ2-3 | NA | TRBV11-2 | TGTGCCAGCAGCCCGAAGCAAGATACGCAGTATTTT | CASSPKQDTQYF
few | TRBJ2-5 | NA | TRBV5-5 | TGTGCCAGCAGCTTGGCCGAGGAGACCCAGTACTTC | CASSLAEETQYF
NA | TRBJ2-7 | NA | TRBV7-9 | TGTGCCAGCAGCTTTAGTCAGGGCGAGCAGTACTTC | CASSFSQGEQYF
NA | TRBJ1-3 | NA | TRBV7-3 | TGTGCCAGCAGCTTATCGGGGGGATATGGAAACACCATATATTTT | CASSLSGGYGNTIYF
NA | TRBJ1-1 | NA | TRBV30 | TGTGCCTGGAGTCAGGGTCCGAACACTGAAGCTTTCTTT | CAWSQGPNTEAFF
NA | TRBJ2-1 | TRBD2 | TRBV12-5 | TGTGCTAGTGGTTTGGTACCCCTTGGCGGGCGGGAGGTTGGAAAGCAGTTCTTC | CASGLVPLGGREVGKQFF
NA | TRBJ2-3 | NA | TRBV19 | TGTGCCAGTAGTACGCATAGCCCCGGGACAAATACGCAGTATTTT | CASSTHSPGTNTQYF
NA | TRBJ2-7 | NA | TRBV6-5 | TGTGCCAGCAGGTTAACCCCAGGGAACGAGCAGTACTTC | CASRLTPGNEQYF
NA | TRBJ2-1 | NA | TRBV28 | TGTGCCAGCAGTTTCCCCTGGGACTCCAATGAGCAGTTCTTC | CASSFPWDSNEQFF
NA | TRBJ1-1 | NA | TRBV19 | TGTGCCAGTAGTATAGACAGGGACACTGAAGCTTTCTTT | CASSIDRDTEAFF
NA | TRBJ1-2 | NA | TRBV10-2 | TGCGCCAGCAGTGGGAACGGGTTTGGCTATGGCTACACCTTC | CASSGNGFGYGYTF
NA | TRBJ2-7 | NA | TRBV29-1 | TGCAGCGTTTACACGGCGAAGGAGAGCTCCTACGAGCAGTACTTC | CSVYTAKESSYEQYF
once | TRBJ1-2 | TRBD1 | TRBV5-1 | TGCGCCAGCAGCTCAAACGGACAGGATGAATGGGTCACCTTC | CASSSNGQDEWVTF
NA | TRBJ1-2 | NA | TRBV9 | TGTGCCAGCAGGAGAGACTATGGCTACACCTTC | CASRRDYGYTF
NA | TRBJ1-2 | TRBD1 | TRBV5-6 | TGTGCCACCAACAGGGGGCTGAACTATGGCTACACCTTC | CATNRGLNYGYTF
few | TRBJ1-1 | NA | TRBV11-1 | TGTGCCAGCAGCTTAACACAGGGGAACACTGAAGCTTTCTTT | CASSLTQGNTEAFF
few | TRBJ2-2 | NA | TRBV5-1 | TGCGCCAGCAGCTTCGACAGGGGAGGGTCCGGGGAGCTGTTTTTT | CASSFDRGGSGELFF
NA | TRBJ2-1 | TRBD2 | TRBV4-1 | TGCGCCAGCAGCCCCTTCTCGGGAGGGCCCGGGAATGAGCAGTTCTTC | CASSPFSGGPGNEQFF
NA | TRBJ1-1 | TRBD1 | TRBV11-3 | TGTGCCAGCAGTGACAGGGGCGCTGAAGCTTTCTTT | CASSDRGAEAFF
NA | TRBJ2-1 | NA | TRBV2 | TGTGCCAGCATGAGAGGGGCTAGCGACAATGAGCAGTTCTTC | CASMRGASDNEQFF
NA | TRBJ2-1 | TRBD1 | TRBV5-1 | TGCGCCAGCAGCGCCGGGACAGGGTCGGGCAATGAGCAGTTCTTC | CASSAGTGSGNEQFF
NA | TRBJ2-7 | NA | TRBV7-8 | TGTGCCAGCAGCTTAGGTCGGGGTATGGGGTCCTACGAGCAGTACTTC | CASSLGRGMGSYEQYF
few | TRBJ1-4 | TRBD1 | TRBV5-5 | TGTGCCAGCAGCAAACCCGGGACAGGGGGAAATGAAAAACTGTTTTTT | CASSKPGTGGNEKLFF
once | TRBJ2-1 | TRBD2 | TRBV14 | TGTGCCAGCAGCCCCCCTGGGGGGGGATTCTACAATGAGCAGTTCTTC | CASSPPGGGFYNEQFF
NA | TRBJ2-2 | TRBD1 | TRBV28 | TGTGCCAGCATTTACAGGGGGGTAAACACCGGGGAGCTGTTTTTT | CASIYRGVNTGELFF
few | TRBJ2-1 | TRBD2 | TRBV7-2 | TGTGCCAGCAGCCTAACACTAGCGGGGGTCGCCTACAATGAGCAGTTCTTC | CASSLTLAGVAYNEQFF
NA | TRBJ1-4 | TRBD1 | TRBV25-1 | TGTGCCAGCAGCCCGACAGGGAGTAATGAAAAACTGTTTTTT | CASSPTGSNEKLFF
NA | TRBJ1-2 | TRBD1 | TRBV9 | TGTGCCAGCAGCAACAGCGACAGGGGATATGGCTACACCTTC | CASSNSDRGYGYTF
few | TRBJ1-1 | NA | TRBV29-1 | TGCAGCGTTATACAGGGACACACTGAAGCTTTCTTT | CSVIQGHTEAFF
NA | TRBJ1-5 | TRBD1 | TRBV5-1 | TGCGCCAGCAGCTATATAAACTTGGACAGGGGTTATAGCAATCAGCCCCAGCATTTT | CASSYINLDRGYSNQPQHF
NA | TRBJ1-5 | TRBD1 | TRBV2 | TGTGCCAGCAGTAGACAGGGTAGGGGGCAGCCCCAGCATTTT | CASSRQGRGQPQHF
NA | TRBJ1-2 | TRBD1 | TRBV6-1 | TGTGCCAGCAAGCTACAGGGGGGAGCTAACTATGGCTACACCTTC | CASKLQGGANYGYTF
once | TRBJ2-7 | NA | TRBV15 | TGTGCCACCAGCAGAGGACGTTCAGGGGCGCGGTCCTACGAGCAGTACTTC | CATSRGRSGARSYEQYF
NA | TRBJ2-5 | TRBD2 | TRBV2 | TGTGCCAGCAGTGGGACTAGCGGGCGGAATTTCCAAGAGACCCAGTACTTC | CASSGTSGRNFQETQYF
NA | TRBJ2-3 | TRBD1 | TRBV27 | TGTGCCAGCAGTTTCGAGGGGGCTCCTCCCGATACGCAGTATTTT | CASSFEGAPPDTQYF
NA | TRBJ1-2 | TRBD1 | TRBV30 | TGTGCCTGGAGTGTTTTGCAGGGGGTCTATGGCTACACCTTC | CAWSVLQGVYGYTF